This is a list of T cell receptor beta chains from one sample in a study of human T cells and chemical hapten exposure. TCRdb re-called the RACE reads with MiXCR, one entry per CDR3 protein. The repertoire holds tens of thousands of distinct CDR3 sequences, with around a tenth as singletons. Sequences were derived from whole blood, sampled in connection with sensitization to the hapten diphenylcyclopropenone (DPC). These receptors all come from a woman aged 45-59 years with alopecia areata. Some clones in this sample may be carry-over from other donors' samples. Both conserved end residues are part of each CDR3. Fields, in order: J gene, clone size, CDR3 length, V gene, D gene, CDR3 DNA, CDR3 protein. D genes are given only for firm matches. Part of the rows lack a size; the others show once, few, many or a class for expanded clones.

>TRBJ1-1|NA|15|TRBV12-3/TRBV12-4|NA
TGTGCCAGCACTCGCGCGGCCATCTTGAACACTGAAGCTTTCTTT
CASTRAAILNTEAFF
>TRBJ2-5|few|14|TRBV2|NA
TGTGCCAGCAGTGAAGCGCTGGGGGGTGAGACCCAGTACTTC
CASSEALGGETQYF
>TRBJ1-4|few|16|TRBV9|NA
TGTGCCAGCAGCCCGGAGAGTGGGGCAACTAATGAAAAACTGTTTTTT
CASSPESGATNEKLFF
>TRBJ1-1|many|15|TRBV12-3/TRBV12-4|NA
TGTGCCAGCAGTTGGGGTCGGGGCCCGAACACTGAAGCTTTCTTT
CASSWGRGPNTEAFF
>TRBJ1-5|few|13|TRBV11-2|NA
TGTGCCAGCAGCCAAGCACGCCACCAGCCCCAGCATTTT
CASSQARHQPQHF
>TRBJ2-3|few|12|TRBV6-2/TRBV6-3|NA
TGTGCCAGCAGTTCCCCAACCTATACGCAGTATTTT
CASSSPTYTQYF
>TRBJ1-2|many|13|TRBV6-6|TRBD1
TGTGCCAGCAGTCCGGGACAGAACTATGGCTACACCTTC
CASSPGQNYGYTF
>TRBJ1-3|NA|14|TRBV21-1|NA
TGTGCCAGCAGCCGGGGGGAACCTGGAAACACCATATATTTT
CASSRGEPGNTIYF
>TRBJ1-1|few|14|TRBV3-1|NA
TGTGCCAGCAGCCAAACCTCACCTGGGACTGAAGCTTTCTTT
CASSQTSPGTEAFF
>TRBJ2-1|NA|12|TRBV12-3/TRBV12-4|NA
TGTGCCAGCAGTTTTACAGCGCCCGAGCAGTTCTTC
CASSFTAPEQFF
>TRBJ2-7|many|16|TRBV5-1|TRBD2
TGCGCCAGCAGCTTCAACTTAGCGGGAGCCGGCGACGAGCAGTACTTC
CASSFNLAGAGDEQYF
>TRBJ2-7|NA|14|TRBV7-9|NA
TGTGCCAGCAGCTTAGGGCAGGCTTCCTACGAGCAGTACTTC
CASSLGQASYEQYF
>TRBJ1-6|NA|15|TRBV5-5|NA
TGTGCCAGCAGCTTGGCGACGGGGGGCCGATCACCCCTCCACTTT
CASSLATGGRSPLHF
>TRBJ2-3|few|12|TRBV14|NA
TGTGCCAGCAGCCCCGGTACCCAGCGGGAGTATTTT
CASSPGTQREYF
>TRBJ2-7|many|15|TRBV15|NA
TGTGCCACCAGCAGAGTGGGTGGCAGGGCGGGGGAGCAGTACTTC
CATSRVGGRAGEQYF
>TRBJ2-5|few|14|TRBV5-1|NA
TGCGCCAGCAGAAGACAGGCCTCGGCCGAGACCCAGTACTTC
CASRRQASAETQYF
>TRBJ2-7|few|13|TRBV12-5|TRBD2
TGTGCTAGTGGTTTCAGCGGGAGGTCCGAGCAGTACTTC
CASGFSGRSEQYF
>TRBJ1-5|many|18|TRBV24-1|NA
TGTGCCACCAGTGATTTAAGGGGGACCCACGATAGCAATCAGCCCCAGCATTTT
CATSDLRGTHDSNQPQHF
>TRBJ1-6|few|16|TRBV7-6|TRBD1
TGTGCCAGCAGCCCGCGACAGGGGGCGAGGAATTCACCCCTCCACTTT
CASSPRQGARNSPLHF
>TRBJ1-3|many|16|TRBV18|NA
TGTGCCAGCTCACCCTTACGGCCGACCTCTGGAAACACCATATATTTT
CASSPLRPTSGNTIYF
>TRBJ1-2|NA|15|TRBV30|TRBD1
TGTGCCTGGACGCAGGGGGACAGGGGGCGCATTGGCTACACCTTC
CAWTQGDRGRIGYTF
>TRBJ1-1|NA|15|TRBV20-1|NA
TGCAGTGCTAAAGAATCGGGAGGGATGAACACTGAAGCTTTCTTT
CSAKESGGMNTEAFF
>TRBJ2-1|many|13|TRBV29-1|TRBD2
TGCAGCGCTCGGCGGGGGTCATACAATGAGCAGTTCTTC
CSARRGSYNEQFF
>TRBJ2-5|few|13|TRBV7-2|NA
TGTGCCAGCAGTTACTTAGCAGGAGAGACCCAGTACTTC
CASSYLAGETQYF
>TRBJ2-1|few|15|TRBV5-1|TRBD2
TGCGCCAGCAGTCGGACTAGCGGGAGTGGCAATGAGCAGTTCTTC
CASSRTSGSGNEQFF
>TRBJ2-1|NA|15|TRBV18|NA
TGTGCCAGCTCACCAGGGGCCAGCTCCTACAATGAGCAGTTCTTC
CASSPGASSYNEQFF
>TRBJ2-7|few|16|TRBV10-2|TRBD1
TGCGCCAGCACCCCCGGCGGACAGGGAATCACCTACGAGCAGTACTTC
CASTPGGQGITYEQYF
>TRBJ2-3|few|14|TRBV30|NA
TGTGCCTGGAGCCAGGATGGGCCCACAGATACGCAGTATTTT
CAWSQDGPTDTQYF
>TRBJ2-1|NA|12|TRBV28|NA
TGTACCAGCAGTTCCGGACTTGTGGGGACGTTCTTC
CTSSSGLVGTFF
>TRBJ1-3|many|14|TRBV12-3/TRBV12-4|TRBD1
TGTGCCAGCAGCTGGACAGGGCTAAAAGGCACCATATATTTT
CASSWTGLKGTIYF
>TRBJ2-1|few|16|TRBV27|TRBD1
TGTGCCAGCAGTTTATTATCCGGGACAGGGGGGTCTGAGCAGTTCTTC
CASSLLSGTGGSEQFF
>TRBJ1-1|few|15|TRBV18|NA
TGTGCCAGCTCACCAAAGGTTTCCATGAACACTGAAGCTTTCTTT
CASSPKVSMNTEAFF
>TRBJ2-3|NA|17|TRBV4-3|TRBD2
TGCGCCAGCAGCCAAGATGTACCGGGACTAGCAGGGGATACGCAGTATTTT
CASSQDVPGLAGDTQYF
>TRBJ2-5|few|15|TRBV12-3/TRBV12-4|TRBD2
TGTGCCAGCAGTTCCCTAGCGGGAGGGTATGAGACCCAGTACTTC
CASSSLAGGYETQYF
>TRBJ2-7|few|13|TRBV7-9|NA
TGTGCCAGCAGCTTATCCGGAGCACGGGTTCAGTACTTC
CASSLSGARVQYF
>TRBJ1-2|NA|14|TRBV5-1|TRBD1
TGCGCCAGCAGCCGGGACAGAGATTCTTATGGCTACACCTTC
CASSRDRDSYGYTF
>TRBJ2-2|many|15|TRBV19|NA
TGTGCCAGTAGTATAGTCTTATCCGGCACCGGGGAGCTGTTTTTT
CASSIVLSGTGELFF
>TRBJ1-5|few|16|TRBV18|NA
TGTGCCAGCTCACCACTTCCAGCCGGAAGCAATCAGCCCCAGCATTTT
CASSPLPAGSNQPQHF
>TRBJ2-7|NA|14|TRBV6-5|TRBD1
TGTGCCAGCAGTTACCCTGGACAGGGTCGCGAGCAGTACTTC
CASSYPGQGREQYF
>TRBJ1-5|few|16|TRBV4-1|TRBD1
TGCGCCAGCAGCCACACCGACAGGGAGGGCAATCAGCCCCAGCATTTT
CASSHTDREGNQPQHF
>TRBJ2-7|few|13|TRBV29-1|TRBD2
TGCAGCGTTGTCGGCGGGAGGCAGGGCGAGCAGTACTTC
CSVVGGRQGEQYF
>TRBJ2-7|few|15|TRBV21-1|NA
TGTGCCAGCAGCCCCCAGGACAGGGGTGCCGACGAGCAGTACTTC
CASSPQDRGADEQYF
>TRBJ2-2|few|15|TRBV7-6|NA
TGTGCCAGCAGCTACCGGGACGCCAACACCGGGGAGCTGTTTTTT
CASSYRDANTGELFF
>TRBJ1-1|many|12|TRBV11-2|NA
TGTGCCAGCAGCAACACCCACGGAGAAGCTTTCTTT
CASSNTHGEAFF
>TRBJ2-7|many|14|TRBV18|NA
TGTGCCAGCTCTCAACAGGGAAGTGGTAGCGAGCAGTACTTC
CASSQQGSGSEQYF
>TRBJ2-2|many|17|TRBV29-1|TRBD2
TGCAGCGTTGAAGGAGGGGCCGCGGGAGGGAGGACCGGGGAGCTGTTTTTT
CSVEGGAAGGRTGELFF
>TRBJ2-1|NA|17|TRBV11-3|TRBD2
TGTGCCAGCAGTCAGAGAGCCTCTAGCGGGGGACCTAATGAGCAGTTCTTC
CASSQRASSGGPNEQFF
>TRBJ2-3|many|15|TRBV7-9|TRBD1
TGTGCCAGCAGCTGGGGACAGGGGAGCACAGATACGCAGTATTTT
CASSWGQGSTDTQYF
>TRBJ2-3|many|17|TRBV12-3/TRBV12-4|TRBD1
TGTGCCAGCAGTTTAATGATACCCGGGGACAGGAGAGATACGCAGTATTTT
CASSLMIPGDRRDTQYF
>TRBJ2-5|few|16|TRBV5-1|NA
TGCGCCAGCAGCGGGGGACTGGGGGTTTTTCAAGAGACCCAGTACTTC
CASSGGLGVFQETQYF
>TRBJ1-5|few|18|TRBV21-1|NA
TGTGCCAGCAGCAAAGCAGCGTTGAGGGTAAGAAGCAATCAGCCCCAGCATTTT
CASSKAALRVRSNQPQHF
>TRBJ2-3|few|14|TRBV5-6|TRBD2
TGTGCCAGCAGCTCCGGACTAGTGGTGGATACGCAGTATTTT
CASSSGLVVDTQYF
>TRBJ1-1|many|15|TRBV7-3|NA
TGTGCCAGCAGCTTAAATGGGGGCCCGAACACTGAAGCTTTCTTT
CASSLNGGPNTEAFF
>TRBJ2-3|few|15|TRBV4-3|NA
TGCGCCAGCAGCCAAGATCCAGCTAGCACAGATACGCAGTATTTT
CASSQDPASTDTQYF
>TRBJ2-2|many|18|TRBV7-2|NA
TGTGCCAGCAGCTTAGCGGGAGGACGATCCCGAGACACCGGGGAGCTGTTTTTT
CASSLAGGRSRDTGELFF
>TRBJ2-7|few|14|TRBV6-2/TRBV6-3|TRBD1
TGTGCCAGCAGCAGCAGGGGGATCTCCTACGAGCAGTACTTC
CASSSRGISYEQYF
>TRBJ2-7|NA|12|TRBV28|NA
TGTGCCAGCAGTACGCCGGGACTCCGGGGTTACTTC
CASSTPGLRGYF
>TRBJ2-1|NA|16|TRBV10-3|TRBD2
TGTGCCATCAGCCGACTAGCGGGGGGGCTGGACAATGAGCAGTTCTTC
CAISRLAGGLDNEQFF